This T cell receptor (beta chain) was retrieved from a study of cytomegalovirus exposure and HLA in healthy donors. Vbeta (60) and Jbeta (13) primers were used in the PCR. Sequencing used immunoSEQ multiplex PCR; TCRdb keeps in-frame clones, though not all of them. The table lists more than 100,000 clones, 60% to 85% of them singletons. Though probably carrying unrecorded immune exposures, donors were nominally healthy at sampling. The source of this sequence is a woman in her twenties or thirties in good health and CMV-seropositive. Specimen: PBMCs.

The CDR3 DNA reads as TGTGCCAGCAGCTTATATCGGGACTTCGAAACCTACGAGCAGTACTTC. It codes for CASSLYRDFETYEQYF. The V and J genes are TRBV11-2 and TRBJ2-5; TRBD2 might be the D (6 bases). The J call is doubtful: the DNA matches TRBJ2-7 better. CDR1 and CDR2 from the germline V gene are SGHAT and FQNNGV. This CDR3 has 16 residues.